This TCR beta chain was documented in a study of T cells in Graves' hyperthyroidism and ophthalmopathy. Study-level background: Once the initial diagnosis was made, peripheral blood was obtained before any treatment.

Study-level points and caveats: Ophthalmopathy onset followed model prediction by a median about six months.

This clonotype was recorded at least ten times. Antigen specificity is unknown. From RNA transcripts, TCR beta CDR3 regions were amplified. In the first-round RT-PCR of the TCR CDR3, the HTBI primer set was used. TCRdb re-called the multiplex PCR reads through MiXCR, storing one row per CDR3 protein. The sample includes under 500,000 distinct CDR3 sequences, roughly 13% of them seen just once. Among ophthalmopathy patients, the Clinical Activity Score reached at least 3, the NOSPECS grade reached at least 4, and duration remained under 3 months. Patients were excluded for uncontrolled infection, other autoimmune disease, pregnancy or lactation. The sequencing input was blood. The clonotype was recovered from a man aged 45 to 65 with Graves' ophthalmopathy.

The CDR3 coding sequence is TGTGCCAGCACGGGGATTGATGAGACCCAGTACTTC. Its protein product is CASTGIDETQYF. This sequence joins TRBV28 and TRBJ2-5; D perhaps matches TRBD2 (5 bases). The CDR3 is 12 residues long. V lost 7 bases and J 5 bases, leaving 11 bases between the germline ends. Germline lookup yields CDR1 MDHEN and CDR2 SYDVKM.